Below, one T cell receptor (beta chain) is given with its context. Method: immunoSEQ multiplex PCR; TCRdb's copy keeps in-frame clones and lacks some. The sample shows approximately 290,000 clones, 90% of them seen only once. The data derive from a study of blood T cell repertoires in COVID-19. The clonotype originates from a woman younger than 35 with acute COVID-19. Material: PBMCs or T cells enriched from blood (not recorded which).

CDR3 nucleotide sequence: TGTGCCAGCAGTTCCCCGACAGGGGGCAAGGATTCACCCCTCCACTTT. Its protein is CASSSPTGGKDSPLHF. The V gene is TRBV28, the J gene TRBJ1-6, with 10 positions matching TRBD1. This CDR3 has 16 residues. V was pared by 4 bases and J by 8 bases, with 8 bases of the junction left unmatched. Germline V gives CDR1 MDHEN, CDR2 SYDVKM.